This TCR beta chain was profiled in a study of blood T cells in healthy people across ages (dated by TCRdb to between 2014 and 2017). Regarding the complete study: In model experiments, roughly one uniquely barcoded TCR beta cDNA molecule per two T cells was captured by template switching. Age-related changes in TCR beta repertoire diversity were measured in the study by deep sequencing normalized with unique cDNA molecular identifiers. Four age groups were formed from the donors: young (average around 15 years), middle-aged (around 41), aged (more than 55) and long-lived (approximately 78). Donors of different ages were randomly distributed across sequencing lanes to avoid experimental bias. The study analyzed two additional independent replicas of 1 million unique cDNA reads from the same blood draw for two donors, one aged 18 to 29 and one aged 80 or older.

Study-wide conclusions, independent of this receptor: Estimates of total diversity from one million sequenced T cells were regarded as lower bounds and underestimates. The long-lived group showed more naive CD4+ T cells, fewer expanded clones and increased TCR diversity than the aged group, suggesting age selection. A strong correlation was found between observed TCR beta diversity and the percentage of naive T cells measured by flow cytometry. The CMV infection status of donors was not known, potentially confounding age-related changes in expanded clonotypes. As age increased, observed TCR beta diversity per million T cells dropped in a roughly linear way, and a significant reduction was already evident by age 40. Because profiling used bulk unsorted PBMCs, naive and antigen-experienced compartments could not be compared conclusively.

Systemically healthy Caucasian individuals from Russia, roughly 40 in total and aged about 6 to 90 years, were included as donors. Around 9.7 milliliters of peripheral blood were collected from each donor into EDTA-treated Vacutainer tubes. Ficoll-Paque density-gradient centrifugation was used to isolate PBMCs, with at least 7 million per sample. Total RNA, at least 6 micrograms per sample, was extracted from PBMCs with Trizol reagent. The percentages of naive CD45RAhigh/CD27high T cells were determined by flow cytometry on a PBMC aliquot from every donor. On this clonotype: The antigen it recognizes is unknown. Per-base qualities were not stored, and no clone one base away is much larger.

Library method: 5' RACE. A second roughly 6 to 12 cycle PCR used a sample-barcoded 5' primer and a J-beta primer mix. A template-switch 5' adaptor carrying 12 random nucleotides introduced a unique molecular identifier onto each TCR beta cDNA molecule. Each sample yielded at least 2.5 million CDR3-containing paired-end reads. First-strand cDNA synthesis was performed from all RNA using the Mint cDNA synthesis kit, with priming by a TRBC-specific oligonucleotide. All cDNA was treated with uracil-DNA glycosylase and then went through a first 18-cycle PCR with the universal primers M1SS and BC2_uni_R. Under the source paper's analysis protocol: Normalization of each sample was performed by random selection of 1 million high-quality reads, each carrying a distinct molecular identifier. Instead of being binned into consensus sequences, reads that shared molecular identifiers were thrown out. MiTCR, with a Q25 quality threshold and the strictest error-elimination algorithm, was used for CDR3 identification, clonotype clustering and error correction. Lower-bound total TCR beta diversity was estimated with a nonparametric unseen species model using Euler transformation. TCRdb redid the processing of the public reads, applying fastp at Q25 and MiXCR, and retained in-frame beta chains. Each record represents a unique CDR3 protein, reported with the most common genes and DNA among its rows. TCRdb, not the authors, supplied the V and J calls. In this sample the table shows around 1,900,000 distinct CDR3 sequences, about 39% of which occur a single time. 20% to 25% of the sample is held by the ten biggest clonotypes.

Sequenced material: blood. This receptor was obtained from a human donor in good health.

The sequenced DNA is TGTGCCAGCAGCTCAACCCGTACTAGCGGGGCCTACAATGAGCAGTTCTTC. Its translation reads: CASSSTRTSGAYNEQFF. The chain employs TRBV7-9 and TRBJ2-1; the junction holds 10 bases that match TRBD2. V trim: 4 bases; J trim: 2 bases; unmatched bases: 8. CDR1 and CDR2 (SEHNR, FQNEAQ) derive from the germline V gene (reference sequence). The CDR3 measures 17 amino acids from cysteine to phenylalanine. The kept DNA is CDR3 alone, 51 bases in frame from the first base. The entire variable domain, with the stretches around the CDR3 drawn from the reference TRBV7-9 and TRBJ2-1 proteins, is DTGVSQNPRHKITKRGQNVTFRCDPISEHNRLYWYRQTLGQGPEFLTYFQNEAQLEKSRLLSDRFSAERPKGSFSTLEIQRTEQGDSAMYLCASSSTRTSGAYNEQFFGPGTRLTVL.